Shown below are 26 T cell receptor beta chains from a single sample sequenced in a study of blood T cell repertoires in COVID-19. Method: immunoSEQ multiplex PCR; TCRdb's copy keeps in-frame clones and lacks some. This sample has under 140,000 clones, with 65% to 80% found just once. Sequencing input: peripheral blood. These receptors were collected from a woman in her sixties or seventies with acute or convalescent COVID-19.

Here the CDR3 DNA reads TGTGCCAGCAGTGCCCCGGGACAGGGTTTTTCTGAGCAGTTCTTC. It yields the protein CASSAPGQGFSEQFF. The chain couples TRBV2 to TRBJ2-1; TRBD1 matches 9 bases. The V segment lost 4 bases and the J segment 9 bases; nucleotides outside the gene matches: 10. The germline CDR1 and CDR2 sequences are SNHLY and FYNNEI. The CDR3 loop spans 15 amino acids.

The DNA of the CDR3 is TGTGCCAGCAGTGAACTGACAGGTCCAACCTACAATGAGCAGTTCTTC. Translating gives CASSELTGPTYNEQFF. The chain has TRBV25-1 and TRBJ2-1, with TRBD1 as a possible D gene (6 bases). Germline V gene sequence: CDR1 MGHDK, CDR2 SYGVNS. V was trimmed by 2 bases and J by 2 bases, leaving 13 bases between them. The CDR3 is 16 residues long.

The chain is built from TRBV5-1 and TRBJ2-7; TRBD1 matches 9 bases. Germline V CDR1 and CDR2: SGHRS, YFSETQ. This CDR3 comprises 14 residues. With 4 bases clipped from V and 6 bases from J, the junction kept 8 bases outside the gene matches. The CDR3 DNA follows: TGCGCCAGCAGCCCGGGACAGGGTATAGTCGAGCAGTACTTC. Translating gives CASSPGQGIVEQYF.

The chain employs TRBV5-8 and TRBJ2-5, with TRBD1 as a possible D gene (5 bases). V gave up 1 base and J gave up 1 base, with 8 bases separating them. Looked up from germline, CDR1 is SGHTS and CDR2 is YDEGEE. The CDR3 runs to 14 residues. The CDR3 DNA sequence: TGTGCCAGCAGCTTGAGACAGCTCCAAGAGACCCAGTACTTC. As protein: CASSLRQLQETQYF. Full variable domain (missing parts from reference TRBV5-8 and TRBJ2-5): EAGVTQSPTHLIKTRGQQATLRCSPISGHTSVYWYQQALGLGLQFLLWYDEGEERNRGNFPPRFSGRQFPNYSSELNVNALELEDSALYLCASSLRQLQETQYFGPGTRLLVL.

As for this clone: Sequence at one end of the junction differs from germline and may be a read error. CDR3 DNA: TGTGCCAGCAGCCAAGATAGGTTGGGTGAGGGAAGCCGGGGAGCTGTTTTT. This translates into CASSQDRLGEGSRGAVF. The V and J genes are TRBV14 and TRBJ2-2, with a weak D call TRBD2 (5 bases). Germline values: CDR1 SGHDN, CDR2 FVKESK. This CDR3 has 17 amino acids.

A few counts support this clone. The CDR3 DNA follows: TGCGCCAGCAGCCACTTAGCGGGGGGGCTGGATACGCAGTATTTT. It is translated as CASSHLAGGLDTQYF. V is TRBV4-1 and J is TRBJ2-3; the match to TRBD2 covers 11 bases. Germline CDR1 and CDR2: MGHRA and YSYEKL. J was trimmed by 6 bases and V by 3 bases; bases with no gene match: 5. The CDR3 consists of 15 residues.

V is TRBV11-2 and J is TRBJ1-2, with 8 bases lining up with TRBD1. With V trimmed by 4 bases and J by 4 bases, 17 bases remained unmatched. CDR3 length equals 18 residues. Germline lookup yields CDR1 SGHAT and CDR2 FQNNGV. CDR3 sequence reads: CASSSPGQGASNFYGYTF. CDR3 nucleotides: TGTGCCAGCAGCTCCCCGGGTCAGGGGGCCTCCAACTTCTATGGCTACACCTTC.

The chain carries TRBV7-2 and TRBJ2-3; 8 nucleotides match TRBD2. The junction had 8 bases not matched to a gene; V was cut back by 6 bases and J by 6 bases. CDR1 is SGHTA and CDR2 is FQGNSA in the germline V gene. The CDR3 is 14 amino acids. CDR3 nucleotides: TGTGCCAGCAGGAGCGGGGGCCTGGGGGATACGCAGTATTTT. This codes for CASRSGGLGDTQYF.

CDR3 coding DNA: TGTGCCAGCAGCAAAAGCCCAGATACGCAGTATTTT. This encodes CASSKSPDTQYF. The J gene is TRBJ2-3, the V gene TRBV3-1 (or the pseudogene TRBV3-2); the D is unclear. This CDR3 region has 12 residues. The V gene's germline CDR1 is LGHDT and CDR2 YNNKEL (reference sequence). The V and J ends lost 5 bases and 4 bases respectively, with 7 bases between them.

This chain joins TRBV27 and TRBJ2-4; 8 bases map to TRBD2. Germline-derived CDR1 and CDR2 are MNHEY and SMNVEV (reference sequence). CDR3 length: 19 amino acids. Germline trimming cut 5 bases from V and 1 base from J; bases unmatched to any gene: 16. The CDR3 bases are TGTGCCAGCAGTCCCCTGACTAGCGCCGGCCGGCGGGCCAAAAACATTCAGTACTTC. This gives the protein CASSPLTSAGRRAKNIQYF.

As concerns this clone: Other DNA sequences from this sample encode an identical CDR3 as well. The chain is built from TRBV11-2 and TRBJ2-7; TRBD1 aligns across 9 bases. The V gene end was trimmed by 3 bases and the J gene end by 7 bases; junction bases not matched to a gene: 4. Germline CDR1 and CDR2: SGHAT and FQNNGV. The CDR3 sequence is 13 residues long. The CDR3 sequence: CASSLDRGREQYF. The CDR3, as DNA: TGTGCCAGCAGCTTGGACAGGGGTAGAGAGCAGTACTTC.

There are a few counts of this clone. This chain connects TRBV9 to TRBJ1-3, with D unclear. The V end lost 0 bases, the J end lost 1 base, and 8 bases lay between the germline ends. Germline V gene data show CDR1 as SGDLS and CDR2 as YYNGEE. The CDR3 is 15 amino acids. The CDR3 DNA sequence: TGTGCCAGCAGCGTAGCTCCCCAGTCTGGAAACACCATATATTTT. Protein product: CASSVAPQSGNTIYF.

This clone was picked up a small number of times. This chain links TRBV6-2 or TRBV6-3 with TRBJ2-1; TRBD2 is a possible D gene (5 bases). V lost 0 bases, J lost 7 bases, and 7 bases lay in between. The germline gives CDR1 MNHEY, CDR2 SVGEGT. This CDR3 comprises 13 residues. The DNA of the CDR3 is TGTGCCAGCAGTTACTCGAGGGAGAATGAGCAGTTCTTC. As protein: CASSYSRENEQFF.

This clone has only a few counts. This chain uses TRBV27 with TRBJ2-3; 8 bases align to TRBD2. J gave up 3 bases and V 5 bases, and 10 bases lay outside the gene matches. The CDR3 runs 16 residues. CDR1 is MNHEY, CDR2 SMNVEV, per germline (reference sequence). The CDR3 reads CASSGRVIAGTDTQYF. The CDR3 nucleotides are TGTGCCAGCAGTGGGAGGGTGATAGCGGGGACAGATACGCAGTATTTT.

V gene TRBV19 combines with J gene TRBJ2-3; 9 bases align to TRBD2. V trimming: 5 bases; J trimming: 8 bases; junction bases outside the gene matches: 2. CDR1 and CDR2 from the germline V gene are LNHDA and SQIVND (reference sequence). The CDR3 is made up of 12 amino acids. The CDR3 nucleotides read TGTGCCAGTAGTGAGCGGGGGGTTACGCAGTATTTT. Its translation: CASSERGVTQYF.

This clone was detected many times. The rearrangement links TRBV24-1 to TRBJ2-1; D is possibly TRBD1 (6 bases). Germline values: CDR1 KGHDR, CDR2 SFDVKD. CDR3 length: 15 amino acids. V was clipped by 5 bases and J by 7 bases, with 17 bases between them. CDR3 sequence: CATSATDRDHNEQFF. The CDR3 DNA follows: TGTGCCACCAGTGCCACGGACAGAGACCATAATGAGCAGTTCTTC.

A few counts support this clone. This sequence joins TRBV7-9 and TRBJ1-2; 8 bases map to TRBD1. Germline-derived CDR1 and CDR2 are SEHNR and FQNEAQ (reference sequence). This CDR3 comprises 18 residues. V lost 5 bases, J lost 1 base, and 15 bases stayed unmatched. CDR3 protein: CASSHLSGRGLLNYGYTF. The CDR3 DNA reads as TGTGCCAGCAGCCATCTTTCGGGCAGGGGGCTACTTAACTATGGCTACACCTTC.

The chain couples TRBV5-1 to TRBJ1-2; D is possibly TRBD1 (6 bases). Germline CDR1 is SGHRS and CDR2 is YFSETQ. This CDR3 has 15 residues. The V end lost 0 bases, the J end lost 8 bases, and 17 bases lay between the germline ends. This chain's CDR3 is CASSLVGTIGSGYTF. In nucleotides, the CDR3 is TGCGCCAGCAGCTTGGTTGGGACAATAGGGTCCGGCTACACCTTC. Together with reference TRBV5-1 and TRBJ1-2, the CDR3 gives the full variable domain: KAGVTQTPRYLIKTRGQQVTLSCSPISGHRSVSWYQQTPGQGLQFLFEYFSETQRNKGNFPGRFSGRQFSNSRSEMNVSTLELGDSALYLCASSLVGTIGSGYTFGSGTRLTVV.

The chain uses TRBV10-2 and TRBJ2-3; 8 bases agree with TRBD2. The germline V gene has CDR1 WSHSY and CDR2 SAAADI. The CDR3 runs to 15 residues. Trimming took 4 bases from V and 0 from J; bases not matched to a gene: 3. The CDR3 region is CASSVTSGSTDTQYF. Here the CDR3 DNA reads TGCGCCAGCAGTGTTACTAGCGGTAGCACAGATACGCAGTATTTT.

The chain combines TRBV10-2 with TRBJ2-2, with 8 positions matching TRBD1. CDR1 and CDR2 (germline): WSHSY, SAAADI. This CDR3 is built from 15 residues. The ends lost 3 bases at V and 1 base at J; junction bases unmatched: 1. The CDR3 sequence is CASSEQGGNTGELFF. CDR3 sequence (DNA): TGCGCCAGCAGTGAACAGGGGGGGAACACCGGGGAGCTGTTTTTT.

Note on this clone: The sample holds other DNA sequences that translate to the same CDR3. The CDR3 spells CATSTRDRDADTQYF. The CDR3 nucleotides read TGTGCCACCAGCACTCGGGACAGGGATGCAGATACGCAGTATTTT. This chain joins TRBV15 and TRBJ2-3; 9 bases fit TRBD1. The CDR3 length is 15 residues. Germline V gives CDR1 LNHNV, CDR2 YYDKDF (reference sequence). V trimming: 4 bases; J trimming: 4 bases; junction bases outside the gene matches: 6.

This clone was seen at least ten times. The chain couples TRBV7-8 to TRBJ2-7; 11 bases agree with TRBD1. This CDR3 has 14 amino acids. Germline values: CDR1 SGHVS, CDR2 FQNEAQ. Germline trimming cut 3 bases from V and 6 bases from J; bases unmatched to any gene: 4. The chain's CDR3 is CASSFAGQGGEQYF. CDR3 bases: TGTGCCAGCAGCTTCGCGGGACAGGGGGGCGAGCAGTACTTC.

V gene TRBV11-2 combines with J gene TRBJ1-2; the D gene is possibly TRBD1 (6 bases). V lost 5 bases and J 8 bases, leaving 18 bases between the germline ends. CDR1 is SGHAT, CDR2 FQNNGV, per germline. This CDR3 region has 14 residues. The CDR3 bases are TGTGCCAGCAGCCCGGCCCGGACTCAGGGGGGCTACACCTTC. It is translated as CASSPARTQGGYTF. The variable domain in full, completed from reference TRBV11-2 and TRBJ1-2, reads EAGVAQSPRYKIIEKRQSVAFWCNPISGHATLYWYQQILGQGPKLLIQFQNNGVVDDSQLPKDRFSAERLKGVDSTLKIQPAKLEDSAVYLCASSPARTQGGYTFGSGTRLTVV.

The V and J genes are TRBV14 and TRBJ1-2; TRBD1 aligns across 7 bases. With 1 base clipped from V and 5 bases from J, the junction kept 10 bases outside the gene matches. This CDR3 comprises 16 residues. Germline CDR1 is SGHDN and CDR2 is FVKESK. CDR3 nucleotide sequence: TGTGCCAGCAGCCAAGCTTCAGGGACAGTCCATTATGGCTACACCTTC. The encoded protein is CASSQASGTVHYGYTF.

V is TRBV28 and J is TRBJ2-1, with 10 bases aligning to TRBD2. V was clipped by 5 bases and J by 4 bases; unmatched bases: 2. The length of the CDR3 is 14 residues. Germline assignment: CDR1 MDHEN and CDR2 SYDVKM. CDR3 DNA: TGTGCCAGCAGTAAGCGGGGGGGATACAATGAGCAGTTCTTC. Protein sequence: CASSKRGGYNEQFF.

The chain employs TRBV6-2 or TRBV6-3 and TRBJ1-2; 8 positions match TRBD1. V was clipped by 4 bases and J by 8 bases; unmatched bases: 15. The CDR3 runs 16 residues. Germline assignment: CDR1 MNHEY and CDR2 SVGEGT. Here the CDR3 DNA reads TGTGCCAGCAGTTCCCCGGACAGGGCCCGTAGATCCGGCTACACCTTC. Translation gives CASSSPDRARRSGYTF.